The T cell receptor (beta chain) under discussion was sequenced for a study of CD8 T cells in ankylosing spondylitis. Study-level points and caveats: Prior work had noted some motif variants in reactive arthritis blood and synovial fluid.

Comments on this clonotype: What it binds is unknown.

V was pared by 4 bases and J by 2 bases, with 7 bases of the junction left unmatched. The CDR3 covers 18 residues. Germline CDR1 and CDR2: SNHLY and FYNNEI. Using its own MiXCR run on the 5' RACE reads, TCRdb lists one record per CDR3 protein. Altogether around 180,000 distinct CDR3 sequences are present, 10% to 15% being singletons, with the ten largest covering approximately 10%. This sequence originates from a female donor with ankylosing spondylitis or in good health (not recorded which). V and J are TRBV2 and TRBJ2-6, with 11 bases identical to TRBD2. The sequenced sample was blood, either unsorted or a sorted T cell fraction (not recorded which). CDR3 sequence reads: CASSALLAGAAGANVLTF. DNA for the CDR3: TGTGCCAGCAGTGCTCTACTAGCGGGAGCTGCTGGGGCCAACGTCCTGACTTTC.